A single sample gave rise to the 20 T cell receptor beta chains below, sequenced in a study of T cells after yellow fever vaccination. TCRdb re-derived calls from the 5' RACE reads in MiXCR, one entry per CDR3 protein. The sample carries hundreds of thousands of distinct CDR3 sequences, about 10% recorded once. The starting material was CD4+ T cells sorted from PBMCs, obtained 5 days after the yellow fever booster vaccination. These receptors originate from a young man who received the YFV17D yellow fever vaccine.

With respect to this clonotype: A read error may explain this, as a much larger clone is one base away. This sequence joins TRBV4-2 and TRBJ2-1; 9 bases agree with TRBD2. In germline, CDR1 is LGHNA, CDR2 YNFKEQ. With 4 bases clipped from V and 8 bases from J, the junction kept 12 bases outside the gene matches. The CDR3 runs 16 residues. The CDR3: CASSPTGAGGPDEQFF. The CDR3 DNA sequence: TGTGCCAGCAGCCCCACCGGGGCGGGGGGGCCGGATGAGCAGTTCTTC.

As DNA, the CDR3 is TGTGCCAGCAGCTCTGGGGGGGGTTCAAGCTATGGCTACACCTTC. Translated, it gives CASSSGGGSSYGYTF. The chain combines TRBV7-2 with TRBJ1-2, with D possibly being TRBD1 (5 bases). Germline V gives CDR1 SGHTA, CDR2 FQGNSA. Trimming took off 4 bases at V and 4 bases at J, with 16 bases between the two ends. The CDR3 consists of 15 residues.

The chain joins TRBV18 to TRBJ2-7, with 7 bases identical to TRBD2. With 0 bases clipped from V and 6 bases from J, the junction kept 2 bases outside the gene matches. The CDR3 loop spans 13 amino acids. Germline values: CDR1 KGHSH, CDR2 LQKENI. The DNA of the CDR3 is TGTGCCAGCTCACCACCGGGAGGGTTCGAGCAGTACTTC. Its translation: CASSPPGGFEQYF.

This clonotype was recorded many times. The rearrangement links TRBV6-2 or TRBV6-3 to TRBJ2-1; D is possibly TRBD2 (7 bases). Germline CDR1 MNHEY, CDR2 SVGEGT. The CDR3 contains 14 residues. V was shortened by 4 bases and J by 6 bases, with 13 bases between the two germline ends. The CDR3 DNA is TGTGCCAGCAGTTCGCAGGGAGGGGGCAATGAGCAGTTCTTC. Protein: CASSSQGGGNEQFF.

For the CDR3, the DNA is TGTGCCAGCAGTCTCCGACAGGACGGGGAGCTGTTTTTT. Its protein is CASSLRQDGELFF. The chain couples TRBV12-3 or TRBV12-4 to TRBJ2-2, with D possibly matching TRBD1 (6 bases). The CDR3 spans 13 residues. Trimming stripped 5 bases from V and 7 bases from J, with 11 bases between.

The chain joins TRBV5-4 to TRBJ1-1; 9 bases line up with TRBD1. Germline V lookup: CDR1 SGHNT, CDR2 YYREEE (reference sequence). V gave up 4 bases and J gave up 1 base; unmatched junction bases: 11. The CDR3 is made up of 17 amino acids. The CDR3 is CASSRRLQGAQNTEAFF. The DNA of the CDR3 is TGTGCCAGCAGCCGACGTCTACAGGGGGCCCAGAACACTGAAGCTTTCTTT.

V and J are TRBV6-5 and TRBJ2-5; 8 bases fit TRBD2. From germline, CDR1 is MNHEY and CDR2 SVGAGI. V lost 6 bases, J lost 1 base, and 10 bases stayed unmatched. This CDR3 is built from 16 residues. CDR3 bases: TGTGCCAGCAGAGACAGGCTCGGACTAGCCCAAGAGACCCAGTACTTC. It codes for CASRDRLGLAQETQYF.

This clonotype was counted at least ten times. The V gene is TRBV24-1, the J gene TRBJ2-3, with 10 bases identical to TRBD1. V shed 3 bases and J 6 bases; nucleotides not matched to a gene: 5. CDR3 size: 15 residues. Germline V gives CDR1 KGHDR, CDR2 SFDVKD. The CDR3 reads CATSDPRTGGDTQYF. The CDR3 bases are TGTGCCACCAGTGATCCCCGGACAGGGGGGGATACGCAGTATTTT.

This clonotype was seen a few times. This rearrangement joins TRBV5-1 to TRBJ2-2; D may match TRBD1 or TRBD2 (6 bases each). Trimming removed 0 bases at V and 4 bases at J, with 16 bases between. The CDR3 sequence is 17 residues long. Germline CDR1 and CDR2: SGHRS and YFSETQ. CDR3 DNA: TGCGCCAGCAGCTTGGATCCCACAGGGAGGCCCACCGGGGAGCTGTTTTTT. Encoded protein: CASSLDPTGRPTGELFF. The full variable domain, in which reference TRBV5-1 and TRBJ2-2 provide the parts outside the CDR3, is KAGVTQTPRYLIKTRGQQVTLSCSPISGHRSVSWYQQTPGQGLQFLFEYFSETQRNKGNFPGRFSGRQFSNSRSEMNVSTLELGDSALYLCASSLDPTGRPTGELFFGEGSRLTVL.

In this sample, this clonotype turned up a few times. The V and J genes are TRBV7-2 and TRBJ2-1; TRBD2 might be the D (6 bases). The CDR3 runs to 13 residues. Trimming shortened V by 0 bases and J by 8 bases, and 8 bases separated the two germline ends. Germline V lookup: CDR1 SGHTA, CDR2 FQGNSA. The CDR3 bases are TGTGCCAGCAGCTTAGCGGGGGGTGATGAGCAGTTCTTC. Amino acid sequence: CASSLAGGDEQFF.

Many counts were recorded for this clonotype. The chain links TRBV4-3 to TRBJ1-2; a possible D gene is TRBD1 (5 bases). In germline, CDR1 is LGHNA, CDR2 YSLEER. Trimming left V 3 bases short and J 2 bases short, with 16 bases between. The CDR3 has 16 amino acids. The CDR3 sequence: CASSQRIDRSNYGYTF. The CDR3 DNA sequence: TGCGCCAGCAGCCAGCGGATTGACAGAAGCAACTATGGCTACACCTTC.

The rearrangement uses TRBV12-3 or TRBV12-4 and TRBJ2-3, with D possibly TRBD2 on 5 matching bases. CDR3 length: 15 amino acids. Trimming took off 4 bases at V and 13 bases at J, with 24 bases between the two ends. The CDR3 loop reads CASSWRSLRFGLKYF. The CDR3 coding sequence is TGTGCCAGCAGTTGGAGGAGTCTACGTTTCGGGTTAAAGTATTTT.

The chain couples TRBV6-4 to TRBJ1-2; D is unclear. The germline V gene has CDR1 MRHNA and CDR2 SNTAGT. The CDR3 contains 15 residues. With 0 bases removed from V and 5 bases from J, the gap between germline ends came to 13 bases. The CDR3 loop is CASSDSIHRDYGYTF. The CDR3 DNA sequence: TGTGCCAGCAGTGACTCGATCCACAGAGATTATGGCTACACCTTC.

This clonotype was counted at least ten times. The chain uses TRBV7-9 and TRBJ2-1; D possibly uses TRBD1 or TRBD2 (7 bases each). The CDR3 contains 14 residues. The V gene lost 5 bases and the J gene lost 6 bases, with 14 bases spanning the gap. CDR1 is SEHNR, CDR2 FQNEAQ, per germline (reference sequence). The CDR3 here is CASSTQGGINEQFF. The CDR3 coding sequence is TGTGCCAGCAGCACCCAGGGGGGGATCAATGAGCAGTTCTTC.

This clonotype was counted ten times or more. The CDR3 DNA is TGTGCCAGCAGCTCGTCTGTTTGGGGGCCCCAGCATTTT. Its translation is CASSSSVWGPQHF. J is TRBJ1-5 and V is TRBV7-3; no clear D gene. CDR1 SGHTA and CDR2 FQGTGA come from the germline V gene. Trimming removed 4 bases from V and 9 bases from J, with 13 bases in between. The CDR3 loop spans 13 amino acids.

V and J are TRBV4-2 and TRBJ1-3, with D possibly matching TRBD1 (6 bases). Germline V gene lookup returns CDR1 LGHNA and CDR2 YNFKEQ. The V and J ends lost 4 bases and 7 bases respectively, with 14 bases between them. This CDR3 contains 14 residues. The CDR3 nucleotides read TGTGCCAGCAGCCCCCCCCGGCAGGGGAACACCATATATTTT. It translates to CASSPPRQGNTIYF.

Ten or more counts support this clonotype. CDR3 coding DNA: TGCAGTGCTAGAGTCTCCCTAGCCACCCTCGATGAGCAGTTCTTC. It specifies CSARVSLATLDEQFF. V gene TRBV20-1 combines with J gene TRBJ2-1; D might be TRBD2 (5 bases). The V end was cut by 1 base, the J end by 8 bases, with 18 bases between. The germline CDR1 and CDR2 sequences are DFQATT and SNEGSKA (reference sequence). CDR3 size: 15 residues.

The sample holds a few counts of this clonotype. The chain has TRBV1 and TRBJ1-1; the D call TRBD1 from the table was never checked on the DNA. TRBV1 has pseudogene status. The CDR3 has 14 amino acids. CDR3 region: CTSSPGGADTEAFF. DNA for the CDR3: TGCACCAGCAGTCCAGGGGGCGCCGACACTGAAGCTTTCTTT.

The CDR3 DNA sequence: TGTGCCAGCAGCCAGAGACGGGGCTCCTACGAGCAGTACTTC. Translated: CASSQRRGSYEQYF. The V gene is TRBV7-2, the J gene TRBJ2-7, with D possibly matching TRBD2 (5 bases). CDR1 and CDR2 (germline): SGHTA, FQGNSA. CDR3 length: 14 residues. Trimming took 5 bases from V and 0 from J, leaving 11 bases between them.

The chain is built from TRBV29-1 and TRBJ1-2; possibly TRBD1 for D (6 bases). V was shortened by 7 bases and J by 6 bases, with 12 bases between the two germline ends. This CDR3 spans 11 amino acids. CDR1 is SQVTM, CDR2 ANQGSEA, per germline. CDR3 sequence reads: CSGNRVHGYTF. The CDR3 nucleotides are TGCAGCGGGAACAGGGTCCATGGCTACACCTTC.